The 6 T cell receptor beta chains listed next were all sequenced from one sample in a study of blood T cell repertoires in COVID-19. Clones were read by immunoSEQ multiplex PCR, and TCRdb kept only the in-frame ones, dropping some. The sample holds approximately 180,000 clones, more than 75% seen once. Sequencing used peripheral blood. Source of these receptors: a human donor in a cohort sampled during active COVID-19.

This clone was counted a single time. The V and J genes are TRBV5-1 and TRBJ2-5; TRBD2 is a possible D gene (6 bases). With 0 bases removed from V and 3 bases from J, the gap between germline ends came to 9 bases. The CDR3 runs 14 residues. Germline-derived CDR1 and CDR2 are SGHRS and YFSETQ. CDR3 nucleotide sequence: TGCGCCAGCAGCTTGGTGGGGGGAGAAGAGACCCAGTACTTC. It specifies CASSLVGGEETQYF.

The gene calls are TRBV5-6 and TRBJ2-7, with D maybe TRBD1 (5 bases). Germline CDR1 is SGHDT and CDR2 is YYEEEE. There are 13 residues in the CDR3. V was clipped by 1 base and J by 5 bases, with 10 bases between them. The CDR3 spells CASSLQGVHEQYF. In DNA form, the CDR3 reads TGTGCCAGCAGCTTGCAGGGTGTCCACGAGCAGTACTTC.

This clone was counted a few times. CDR3 in amino acids: CASRTLGTFGDTEAFF. The CDR3 coding sequence is TGTGCCAGTAGAACCCTCGGAACTTTCGGGGACACTGAAGCTTTCTTT. The chain couples TRBV19 to TRBJ1-1, with D uncertain. Germline CDR1 and CDR2: LNHDA and SQIVND (reference sequence). V was cut by 6 bases and J by 3 bases, with 20 bases left in between. The CDR3 spans 16 residues.

As DNA, the CDR3 is TGTGCCATCAGCGAGGGGGCCCGTAACTATGGCTACACCTTC. This codes for CAISEGARNYGYTF. V gene TRBV10-3 combines with J gene TRBJ1-2; 7 positions agree with TRBD1. V was pared by 6 bases and J by 1 base, with 5 bases of the junction left unmatched. Germline V gene lookup returns CDR1 ENHRY and CDR2 SYGVKD. CDR3 size: 14 residues.

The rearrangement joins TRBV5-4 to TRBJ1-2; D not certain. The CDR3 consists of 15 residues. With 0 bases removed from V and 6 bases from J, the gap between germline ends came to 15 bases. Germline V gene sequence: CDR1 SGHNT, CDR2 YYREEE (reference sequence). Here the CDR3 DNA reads TGTGCCAGCAGCTTGGGAGCGGGGTGGAGAGATGGCTACACCTTC. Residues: CASSLGAGWRDGYTF.

In DNA form, the CDR3 reads TGTGCCAGCAGCTCAGACAGGGGGCTGAACACTGAAGCTTTCTTT. This sequence encodes CASSSDRGLNTEAFF. The chain couples TRBV11-2 to TRBJ1-1; 10 nucleotides align to TRBD1. The germline V gene has CDR1 SGHAT and CDR2 FQNNGV. The CDR3 totals 15 residues. V shed 4 bases and J 0 bases; nucleotides not matched to a gene: 2.